The 27 T cell receptor beta chains below come from one sample, sequenced in a study of OX40 agonist ivuxolimab in advanced cancers. The protocol was immunoSEQ multiplex PCR, while the TCRdb copy is restricted to in-frame clones and leaves out a portion. The sample has 13,000 to 15,000 clones, 75% to 85% seen once. This specimen was CD4+ or CD8+ T cells sorted from blood, taken in a trial of the OX40 agonist ivuxolimab. The receptors were gathered from an adult with an advanced solid tumor such as melanoma, head and neck, liver or kidney cancer.

This chain links TRBV11-2 with TRBJ1-2; D is undetermined. The V gene's germline CDR1 is SGHAT and CDR2 FQNNGV. Trimming shortened V by 11 bases and J by 0 bases, and 13 bases separated the two germline ends. This CDR3 region has 13 residues. CDR3 in DNA: TGTGCCTCAAGGGAACCTTCTAACTATGGCTACACCTTC. Amino acids: CASREPSNYGYTF.

This chain connects TRBV29-1 to TRBJ2-7, with D perhaps TRBD1 (6 bases). The V end lost 1 base, the J end lost 1 base, and 17 bases lay between the germline ends. CDR1 SQVTM and CDR2 ANQGSEA come from the germline V gene. CDR3 length equals 16 residues. The CDR3 loop is CSVEGIAGDGSYEQYF. The CDR3 nucleotides are TGCAGCGTTGAAGGTATCGCAGGGGATGGTTCCTACGAGCAGTACTTC.

The genes are TRBV2 and TRBJ1-2, with 10 nucleotides matching TRBD1. Trimming removed 9 bases from V and 2 bases from J; junction bases left unmatched: 18. The CDR3 spans 18 residues. Germline values: CDR1 SNHLY, CDR2 FYNNEI. In DNA form, the CDR3 reads TGTGCCAGATCTCCTATCCCGGGACAGGGGCCTATCAACTATGGCTACACCTTC. Its protein is CARSPIPGQGPINYGYTF.

The chain employs TRBV4-1 and TRBJ2-2, with 7 positions matching TRBD1. V trimming: 4 bases; J trimming: 8 bases; junction bases outside the gene matches: 7. This CDR3 has 14 amino acids. Germline V lookup: CDR1 MGHRA, CDR2 YSYEKL. CDR3: CASSRTGEVGELFF. In nucleotides, the CDR3 is TGCGCCAGCAGCCGGACAGGAGAGGTGGGGGAGCTGTTTTTT.

V gene TRBV5-8 combines with J gene TRBJ1-5; D unresolved. Germline loops: CDR1 SGHTS, CDR2 YDEGEE. Trimming removed 4 bases at V and 2 bases at J, with 7 bases between. This CDR3 contains 13 residues. CDR3 sequence (DNA): TGTGCCAGCAGCGCCGAAGGCAATCAGCCCCAGCATTTT. Amino acid sequence: CASSAEGNQPQHF. Based on the CDR3 plus reference TRBV5-8 and TRBJ1-5, the full variable domain is EAGVTQSPTHLIKTRGQQATLRCSPISGHTSVYWYQQALGLGLQFLLWYDEGEERNRGNFPPRFSGRQFPNYSSELNVNALELEDSALYLCASSAEGNQPQHFGDGTRLSIL.

The genes are TRBV5-1 and TRBJ1-1; unclear D gene. CDR1 is SGHRS and CDR2 is YFSETQ in the germline V gene. V was shortened by 4 bases and J by 6 bases, with 16 bases between the two germline ends. The CDR3 has 14 amino acids. CDR3 nucleotide sequence: TGCGCCAGCAGCCCAGGACCCGGAGGTGCTGAAGCTTTCTTT. Protein sequence: CASSPGPGGAEAFF.

The genes are TRBV4-1 and TRBJ2-3; D perhaps matches TRBD1 (6 bases). Looked up from germline, CDR1 is MGHRA and CDR2 is YSYEKL. The CDR3 runs to 19 residues. V was cut by 4 bases and J by 0 bases, with 23 bases left in between. CDR3 sequence (DNA): TGCGCCAGCAGCCGATCCTCGACAGGCTTCTTAACTAGCACAGATACGCAGTATTTT. Residues: CASSRSSTGFLTSTDTQYF.

The chain employs TRBV5-1 and TRBJ1-1, with 7 positions matching TRBD1. The CDR3 length is 15 residues. J lost 1 base, V lost 4 bases, and 7 bases had no gene match. The germline CDR1 and CDR2 sequences are SGHRS and YFSETQ. CDR3 residues: CASSLKTGTNTEAFF. The CDR3 region has the DNA TGCGCCAGCAGCCTCAAGACAGGGACGAACACTGAAGCTTTCTTT. The full variable domain, its missing parts supplied by reference TRBV5-1 and TRBJ1-1, is KAGVTQTPRYLIKTRGQQVTLSCSPISGHRSVSWYQQTPGQGLQFLFEYFSETQRNKGNFPGRFSGRQFSNSRSEMNVSTLELGDSALYLCASSLKTGTNTEAFFGQGTRLTVV.

V usage is TRBV7-9 and J usage is TRBJ2-3, with D uncertain. V was shortened by 1 base and J by 2 bases, with 4 bases between the two germline ends. The CDR3 loop spans 13 amino acids. The germline gives CDR1 SEHNR, CDR2 FQNEAQ (reference sequence). CDR3 residues: CASSLVDTDTQYF. CDR3 coding DNA: TGTGCCAGCAGCTTAGTTGACACAGATACGCAGTATTTT.

The chain couples TRBV7-9 to TRBJ2-7; D is possibly TRBD2 (5 bases). V was cut by 6 bases and J by 2 bases, with 8 bases left in between. Germline V gene data show CDR1 as SEHNR and CDR2 as FQNEAQ (reference sequence). The CDR3 spans 12 residues. In DNA form, the CDR3 reads TGTGCCAGCAGTTCCGGGACCTACGAGCAGTACTTC. Translation gives CASSSGTYEQYF.

Only one count was recorded for this clone. V gene TRBV5-6 combines with J gene TRBJ1-2; unclear D gene. The CDR3 extends over 14 amino acids. CDR1 and CDR2 from the germline V gene are SGHDT and YYEEEE. Trimming pared 4 bases from V and 3 bases from J, leaving 13 bases between. CDR3 loop: CASSNGVPDYGYTF. CDR3 nucleotide sequence: TGTGCCAGCAGCAACGGGGTCCCAGACTATGGCTACACCTTC.

V is TRBV6-1 and J is TRBJ2-7; no clear D gene. Germline V CDR1 and CDR2: MNHNS, SASEGT. The ends were cut back, 4 bases at V and 6 bases at J, with 7 bases in the middle. The CDR3 is made up of 11 amino acids. CDR3 nucleotides: TGTGCCAGCAGTGCCGCAGGCGAGCAGTACTTC. It translates to CASSAAGEQYF.

The CDR3 DNA follows: TGTGCCAGCAGGGGGAGGACAGGGGGGTTCGAGGAACTGTTTTTT. Protein product: CASRGRTGGFEELFF. The chain recombines TRBV6-1 with TRBJ1-4, with 10 bases matching TRBD1. V was clipped by 6 bases and J by 12 bases; unmatched bases: 13. Germline V gene sequence: CDR1 MNHNS, CDR2 SASEGT. This CDR3 region has 15 residues.

The chain carries TRBV5-1 and TRBJ2-5, with 8 bases aligning to TRBD2. V trimming: 4 bases; J trimming: 5 bases; junction bases outside the gene matches: 13. The CDR3 runs to 16 residues. Germline V gives CDR1 SGHRS, CDR2 YFSETQ. The CDR3 bases are TGCGCCAGCAGCCATCTTGCGGGGGGCCCCTCGGAGACCCAGTACTTC. Translated, it gives CASSHLAGGPSETQYF.

By frequency in the sample, this clone is medium-sized. The rearrangement uses TRBV9 and TRBJ1-1; weak D call: TRBD1 (5 bases). Trimming removed 1 base at V and 4 bases at J, with 11 bases between. The CDR3 totals 14 residues. Germline V gene lookup returns CDR1 SGDLS and CDR2 YYNGEE. CDR3 in DNA: TGTGCCAGCAGCGTATCGGGGGGGAGCACTGAAGCTTTCTTT. It translates to CASSVSGGSTEAFF. Full variable domain (rest looked up from reference TRBV9 and TRBJ1-1): DSGVTQTPKHLITATGQRVTLRCSPRSGDLSVYWYQQSLDQGLQFLIQYYNGEERAKGNILERFSAQQFPDLHSELNLSSLELGDSALYFCASSVSGGSTEAFFGQGTRLTVV.

This chain uses TRBV27 with TRBJ2-7, with 8 nucleotides matching TRBD1. The germline CDR1 and CDR2 sequences are MNHEY and SMNVEV (reference sequence). The V segment lost 5 bases and the J segment 2 bases; nucleotides outside the gene matches: 2. The CDR3 has 13 amino acids. CDR3 sequence reads: CASSTTGAYEQYF. Written as DNA, the CDR3 is TGTGCCAGCAGTACGACAGGGGCCTACGAGCAGTACTTC.

The chain uses TRBV7-8 and TRBJ1-3; D not resolved. V lost 1 base and J 4 bases, leaving 8 bases between the germline ends. Germline V gives CDR1 SGHVS, CDR2 FQNEAQ. CDR3 size: 14 residues. This chain's CDR3 is CASSLDSTGNTIYF. The CDR3 region has the DNA TGTGCCAGCAGCTTAGATAGTACGGGAAACACCATATATTTT.

This chain uses TRBV7-2 with TRBJ1-4; 7 bases line up with TRBD1. The germline gives CDR1 SGHTA, CDR2 FQGNSA. The J segment lost 0 bases and the V segment lost 4 bases, leaving 5 bases of the junction unmatched. The CDR3 consists of 16 residues. CDR3 DNA sequence: TGTGCCAGCAGCTCGACAGGGTCCCCAACTAATGAAAAACTGTTTTTT. Encoded protein: CASSSTGSPTNEKLFF.

The chain combines TRBV6-5 with TRBJ2-3; 8 nucleotides agree with TRBD1. V lost 2 bases and J lost 5; bases outside the gene matches: 6. Looked up from germline, CDR1 is MNHEY and CDR2 is SVGAGI. CDR3 length: 15 residues. CDR3 protein: CASSYGQGAGDTQYF. The CDR3 DNA is TGTGCCAGCAGTTACGGGCAGGGGGCAGGAGATACGCAGTATTTT.

The V gene is TRBV28, the J gene TRBJ2-3, with D maybe TRBD1 (6 bases). In germline, CDR1 is MDHEN, CDR2 SYDVKM. Trimming shortened V by 2 bases and J by 6 bases, and 9 bases separated the two germline ends. The CDR3 totals 13 residues. The CDR3 DNA reads as TGTGCCAGCAGTTTAGGGGGCGCCGATACGCAGTATTTT. Protein: CASSLGGADTQYF.

The chain combines TRBV7-6 with TRBJ1-1; D not certain. This CDR3 has 15 amino acids. V shed 5 bases and J shed 4 bases, with 17 bases lying between them. Germline loops: CDR1 SGHVS, CDR2 FNYEAQ. The CDR3 region has the DNA TGTGCCAGCAGCCCTCGAGGGTCCCTCCTCACTGAAGCTTTCTTT. Its translation: CASSPRGSLLTEAFF.

CDR3 coding DNA: TGCGCCAGCAGCCAAGGCGGGGGTTCACAAGAGACCCAGTACTTC. It codes for CASSQGGGSQETQYF. The V gene is TRBV4-3, the J gene TRBJ2-5; TRBD2 agrees at 7 bases. The V gene end was trimmed by 1 base and the J gene end by 2 bases; junction bases not matched to a gene: 4. The CDR3 extends over 15 amino acids. The germline V gene has CDR1 LGHNA and CDR2 YSLEER.

This chain joins TRBV7-3 and TRBJ2-3; 13 bases line up with TRBD2. From germline, CDR1 is SGHTA and CDR2 FQGTGA. This CDR3 spans 16 amino acids. V shed 5 bases, J shed 4 bases, and the junction held 6 bases outside the gene matches. The CDR3 here is CASSPGLAGAADTQYF. The DNA of the CDR3 is TGTGCCAGCAGCCCAGGACTAGCGGGAGCTGCAGATACGCAGTATTTT.

This rearrangement joins TRBV4-3 to TRBJ1-1; D remains ambiguous. The CDR3 contains 14 residues. Germline CDR1 reads LGHNA; CDR2 reads YSLEER. V was cut by 0 bases and J by 1 base, with 6 bases left in between. CDR3 DNA sequence: TGCGCCAGCAGCCAAGAGTGGGAGAACACTGAAGCTTTCTTT. Its protein is CASSQEWENTEAFF.

For this clone: Other nucleotide sequences from this sample produce the same CDR3. This rearrangement joins TRBV28 to TRBJ2-1; D tentatively fits TRBD1 or TRBD2 (5 bases each). There are 17 residues in the CDR3. The germline V and J ends were trimmed by 5 bases and 0 bases, with 17 bases remaining between them. Germline loops: CDR1 MDHEN, CDR2 SYDVKM. The CDR3 nucleotides read TGTGCCAGCAGTCCGAGAAGAGAGGGGAGCTCCTACAATGAGCAGTTCTTC. It yields the protein CASSPRREGSSYNEQFF.

This chain uses TRBV28 with TRBJ1-5, with no clear D. The CDR3 is 15 amino acids. Deletions cut 4 bases from V and 3 bases from J, with 13 bases between. Germline assignment: CDR1 MDHEN and CDR2 SYDVKM. This chain's CDR3 is CASSSIGSPNQPQHF. DNA of the CDR3: TGTGCCAGCAGTTCAATCGGGTCCCCCAATCAGCCCCAGCATTTT.

The V gene is TRBV13, the J gene TRBJ1-2; D is possibly TRBD1 (6 bases). V was clipped by 0 bases and J by 7 bases, with 21 bases between them. Germline CDR1 is PRHDT and CDR2 is FYEKMQ (reference sequence). There are 17 residues in the CDR3. This chain's CDR3 is CASSLGYVGTQGSGYTF. CDR3 bases: TGTGCCAGCAGCTTAGGATACGTGGGGACACAAGGTAGTGGCTACACCTTC.